Following are 6 T cell receptor beta chains from one sample sequenced in a study of T cell repertoires in cytomegalovirus infection. Using its own MiXCR run on the reads, TCRdb lists one record per CDR3 protein. This table holds 250,000 or so distinct CDR3 sequences, more than 9% found once. The sample comprised PBMCs. These TCRs come from a human donor in good health (CMV status not recorded). Some clones in this sample may be carry-over from other donors' samples.

This clonotype showed up many times. The chain combines TRBV6-2 or TRBV6-3 with TRBJ2-7, with D uncertain. The CDR3 sequence is 12 residues long. V was pared by 6 bases and J by 0 bases, with 6 bases between. Germline CDR1 is MNHEY and CDR2 is SVGEGT. Here the CDR3 reads CASSGYSYEQYF. Here the CDR3 DNA reads TGTGCCAGCAGCGGGTACTCCTACGAGCAGTACTTC.

This clonotype has a count of ten or more. The chain recombines TRBV7-2 with TRBJ2-2, with D possibly being TRBD1 (6 bases). This CDR3 comprises 17 residues. Per the germline V gene, CDR1 is SGHTA and CDR2 is FQGNSA. Between the trimmed V and J ends, which lost 5 bases and 4 bases, there was a span of 20 bases. This CDR3 reads CASSHRGTALGTGELFF. The DNA of the CDR3 is TGTGCCAGCAGCCATAGGGGGACGGCATTGGGCACCGGGGAGCTGTTTTTT.

This clonotype showed up many times. The chain employs TRBV5-4 and TRBJ2-3; D is uncertain. This CDR3 comprises 14 residues. Germline V CDR1 and CDR2: SGHNT, YYREEE (reference sequence). The V end lost 6 bases, the J end lost 1 base, and 12 bases lay between the germline ends. CDR3 protein: CASTPRIGTDTQYF. In DNA, the CDR3 is TGTGCCAGCACCCCGCGGATCGGCACAGATACGCAGTATTTT.

The sample holds many counts of this clonotype. The chain employs TRBV7-2 and TRBJ2-5; D is uncertain. Trimming shortened V by 1 base and J by 1 base, and 10 bases separated the two germline ends. The CDR3 contains 15 residues. CDR1 is SGHTA, CDR2 FQGNSA, per germline. The chain's CDR3 is CASSLVWGFQETQYF. The DNA for the CDR3 is TGTGCCAGCAGCTTAGTTTGGGGATTCCAAGAGACCCAGTACTTC.

The chain joins TRBV4-2 to TRBJ2-3, with 10 bases lining up with TRBD2. CDR3 length: 17 amino acids. The trim removed 0 bases at V and 5 bases at J, leaving 8 bases unmatched. The germline V gene encodes CDR1 LGHNA and CDR2 YNFKEQ. The DNA for the CDR3 is TGTGCCAGCAGCCAAGATCCCAGCGGGAGGGGAGTAGATACGCAGTATTTT. It codes for CASSQDPSGRGVDTQYF.

In its sample, this clonotype was seen many times. This chain connects TRBV7-2 to TRBJ1-3, with 8 bases identical to TRBD1. Trimming took 5 bases from V and 3 from J; bases not matched to a gene: 3. Germline V lookup: CDR1 SGHTA, CDR2 FQGNSA. This CDR3 has 14 residues. CDR3 nucleotide sequence: TGTGCCAGCAGCCCAGGGGGCGGTGGAAACACCATATATTTT. It codes for CASSPGGGGNTIYF. The whole variable domain, remainder taken from reference TRBV7-2 and TRBJ1-3, is GAGVSQSPSNKVTEKGKDVELRCDPISGHTALYWYRQSLGQGLEFLIYFQGNSAPDKSGLPSDRFSAERTGGSVSTLTIQRTQQEDSAVYLCASSPGGGGNTIYFGEGSWLTVV.